This TCR beta chain is from a study of OX40 agonist ivuxolimab in advanced cancers. As for the study more broadly: The costimulatory receptor OX40 (CD134) was targeted by ivuxolimab, a fully human IgG2 agonistic monoclonal antibody. The dose-escalation cohort was 82.7% male with a mean age of about 65 years, ranging from roughly 23 to 90. Peripheral TCRbeta sequencing aimed to test whether ivuxolimab altered TCR sequence diversity and caused clonal T-cell expansion. Among the 52 dose-escalation patients, 19 had hepatocellular carcinoma, 15 or so melanoma, 9 renal cell carcinoma and 9 head and neck cancer. Intravenous ivuxolimab was administered to patients every 2 weeks at six dose levels: 0.01, 0.1, 0.3, 1.5, 3 and 10 mg/kg. The paper reports the monotherapy dose-escalation portion (N = 52 patients) of the phase I ivuxolimab trial. Patients were allowed to have had prior anti-PD-1, anti-PD-L1 or anti-CTLA-4 therapy, and 40% of the dose-escalation patients had been treated with checkpoint inhibitors. Partial responses occurred in three dose-escalation patients: two with cutaneous melanoma and one with hepatocellular carcinoma.

The study at large found these results: Low levels of normalized T-cell clonal expansion were also shown by some nonresponding patients. At doses of 0.1 to 3.0 mg/kg, clonal expansion of both CD4+ and CD8+ blood T cells was observed from baseline to week 6. After ivuxolimab, CD8+ T cells had more expanded clones than CD4+ T cells on average. In the 0.1-3.0 mg/kg groups, partial responders had among the lowest normalized peripheral clonal expansion, particularly in CD8+ T cells. The antigen specificity of the peripheral T cells that underwent clonal expansion was not determined.

For sequencing of the TCRbeta CDR3 region, genomic DNA was extracted from the sorted cells. The immunoSEQ Assay was used to sequence the TCRbeta CDR3 regions. Sourced from immuneACCESS, this table was stored by TCRdb with only in-frame sequences that have V and J called. A share of the clones is absent; for the studies checked, an unresolved V gene accounts for under half, and the remainder has no known explanation. The table for this sample lists just under 20,000 clones; about four fifths of them were counted only once. The ten largest clonotypes hold 3.1% of the sample. The trial excluded patients who had a history of autoimmune disease or who were on systemic immunosuppression. In every dose cohort, peripheral blood was drawn for TCR sequencing at baseline, cycle 4 day 1, and cycle 7 day 1. Samples came from an open-label, multicenter, first-in-human phase I dose-escalation trial of ivuxolimab. The trial enrolled adults with locally advanced or metastatic head and neck squamous cell, hepatocellular, melanoma or renal cell carcinoma. Before TCR sequencing, CD4+ T cells and CD8+ T cells from peripheral blood were sorted into separate populations.

The CDR3 runs 12 amino acids, cysteine and phenylalanine included. The only DNA kept is the CDR3, 36 bases in frame from the first base. From a lookup of the germline V gene (reference sequence), CDR1 and CDR2 are LNHDA and SQIVND. In regard to this clone: What antigen it recognizes has not been identified. Its ends do not fully match the called genes, so a read error is possible.

This TCR came from an adult with an advanced solid tumor such as melanoma, head and neck, liver or kidney cancer. The chain is made from TRBV19 and TRBJ1-3; a confident D gene designation cannot be given. Source: CD4+ or CD8+ T cells sorted from blood, taken in a trial of the OX40 agonist ivuxolimab. At the DNA level, the sequence is TGTGCCAGTAGCCGCTCTGGATACACCATATATTTT. This encodes CASSRSGYTIYF.